The rows below give T cell receptor beta chains drawn from one sample of a study of T-cell reconstitution after alpha-beta-depleted transplantation in children. TCRdb ran MiXCR on the PCR reads and lists one entry per CDR3 protein. Of a few hundred thousand distinct CDR3 sequences detected, about 9.3% appear once; the ten largest clones hold 2.4%. Here the sequenced sample was PBMCs from the stem cell graft donor, taken from the stem cell graft. These receptors were collected from a human donor who donated a stem cell graft to a child with acute lymphoblastic leukemia. Each CDR3 is given with its conserved first and last residue. A D gene is named only where the DNA matches it firmly. Clone size is not always given. Where it is, it says once, few, many or a class for expanded clones.

size | D | J | V | CDR3 | DNA
- | - | TRBJ2-1 | TRBV3-1 | CASSQVVPYNEQFF | TGTGCCAGCAGCCAAGTAGTTCCCTACAATGAGCAGTTCTTC
many | TRBD1 | TRBJ2-5 | TRBV5-5 | CASRTGQGETQYF | TGTGCCAGCAGGACGGGACAGGGCGAGACCCAGTACTTC
many | TRBD1 | TRBJ1-4 | TRBV5-1 | CASSSDRVGEKLFF | TGCGCCAGCAGTTCCGACAGGGTGGGTGAAAAACTGTTTTTT
many | - | TRBJ2-1 | TRBV20-1 | CSAPRGKGFSYNEQFF | TGCAGTGCCCCTAGGGGCAAGGGCTTTTCCTACAATGAGCAGTTCTTC
- | TRBD2 | TRBJ2-7 | TRBV14 | CASSGSGNGYEQYF | TGTGCCAGCAGCGGCAGCGGGAATGGTTACGAGCAGTACTTC
few | - | TRBJ2-1 | TRBV12-3/TRBV12-4 | CASSLLLGSYNEQFF | TGTGCCAGCAGTTTATTGTTGGGCTCCTACAATGAGCAGTTCTTC
few | TRBD2 | TRBJ2-6 | TRBV2 | CASSDTSGRISGANVLTF | TGTGCCAGCAGTGATACTAGCGGGAGGATCTCTGGGGCCAACGTCCTGACTTTC
- | TRBD1 | TRBJ1-2 | TRBV7-9 | CASSLAGQTYGGYTF | TGTGCCAGCAGCTTAGCGGGACAGACCTATGGGGGCTACACCTTC
many | - | TRBJ2-3 | TRBV9 | CASSVGIDSRAQYF | TGTGCCAGCAGCGTAGGAATCGACTCCAGAGCGCAGTATTTT
few | - | TRBJ2-3 | TRBV20-1 | CSARAGSTDTQYF | TGCAGTGCTAGAGCGGGAAGCACAGATACGCAGTATTTT
- | - | TRBJ2-7 | TRBV29-1 | CSVGGPPYEQYF | TGCAGCGTTGGCGGGCCCCCCTACGAGCAGTACTTC
many | - | TRBJ2-1 | TRBV3-1 | CASSQEGAPSYNEQFF | TGTGCCAGCAGCCAGGAGGGTGCCCCCTCCTACAATGAGCAGTTCTTC
few | - | TRBJ2-3 | TRBV9 | CASSPSGGRNTQYF | TGTGCCAGCAGCCCCTCGGGTGGGCGAAATACGCAGTATTTT
few | - | TRBJ2-2 | TRBV29-1 | CSVWEGELFF | TGCAGCGTTTGGGAGGGGGAGCTGTTTTTT
- | - | TRBJ2-6 | TRBV7-3 | CASSLTGGSISGANVLTF | TGTGCCAGCAGCTTAACGGGGGGCAGCATCTCTGGGGCCAACGTCCTGACTTTC
- | - | TRBJ2-1 | TRBV15 | CATSTGVDEQFF | TGTGCCACCAGCACGGGGGTCGATGAGCAGTTCTTC
few | TRBD1 | TRBJ1-5 | TRBV19 | CASRAGGQGARQPQHF | TGTGCCAGTAGGGCTGGGGGACAGGGGGCACGGCAGCCCCAGCATTTT
many | - | TRBJ2-1 | TRBV20-1 | CSARSAVNNEQFF | TGCAGTGCTAGAAGCGCGGTTAACAATGAGCAGTTCTTC
many | TRBD2 | TRBJ2-7 | TRBV5-1 | CASSPGTSGSGEQYF | TGCGCCAGCAGCCCCGGGACTAGCGGGAGTGGAGAGCAGTACTTC
few | TRBD2 | TRBJ2-5 | TRBV5-1 | CASSGTSPSETQYF | TGCGCCAGCAGCGGGACTAGCCCCTCAGAGACCCAGTACTTC
many | - | TRBJ2-5 | TRBV10-3 | CAIRNVAGPQETQYF | TGTGCCATCAGAAACGTGGCGGGACCCCAAGAGACCCAGTACTTC
- | - | TRBJ2-3 | TRBV21-1 | CASSIGLFKTSGRTDTQYF | TGTGCCAGCAGCATAGGTCTTTTTAAGACTAGCGGGAGGACAGATACGCAGTATTTT
few | - | TRBJ2-5 | TRBV10-3 | CAISELGETQYF | TGTGCCATCAGTGAGTTGGGGGAGACCCAGTACTTC
few | - | TRBJ1-5 | TRBV12-3/TRBV12-4 | CASSPSMQSSNQPQHF | TGTGCCAGCAGTCCCTCTATGCAGTCCAGCAATCAGCCCCAGCATTTT
- | TRBD2 | TRBJ2-3 | TRBV27 | CASSLAGGYTDTQYF | TGTGCCAGCAGTTTAGCGGGAGGGTACACAGATACGCAGTATTTT
few | TRBD2 | TRBJ2-1 | TRBV20-1 | CSASWGITSGRADEQFF | TGCAGTGCTAGTTGGGGCATCACTAGCGGGAGGGCAGATGAGCAGTTCTTC